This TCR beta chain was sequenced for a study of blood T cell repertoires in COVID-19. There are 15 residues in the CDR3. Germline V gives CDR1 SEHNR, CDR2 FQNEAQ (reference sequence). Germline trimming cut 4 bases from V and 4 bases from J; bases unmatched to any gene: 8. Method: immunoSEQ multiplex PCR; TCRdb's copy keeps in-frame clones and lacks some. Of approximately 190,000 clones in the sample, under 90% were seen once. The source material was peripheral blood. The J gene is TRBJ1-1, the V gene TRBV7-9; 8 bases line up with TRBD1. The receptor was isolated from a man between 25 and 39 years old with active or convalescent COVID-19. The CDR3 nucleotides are TGTGCCAGCAGCTCGGACAGGGCTATTTCCACTGAAGCTTTCTTT. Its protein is CASSSDRAISTEAFF.